The T cell receptor beta chain under discussion was sequenced for a study of cytomegalovirus exposure and HLA in healthy donors. Study in general: Researchers found that more than 70% of under 450 genotyped donors fell within the Caucasian-associated ancestry cluster. Study results and limitations: In a later analysis, the majority of CMV-associated beta chains seemingly showed HLA restriction. Equally common other TCR beta chains were less clonally expanded than HLA-associated ones, a later analysis found. The HLA-A and HLA-B alleles of most subjects were reportedly predicted accurately from TCR beta sequences.

About this clone itself: What it recognizes is unknown.

The CDR3 extends over 17 amino acids. Trimming removed 2 bases from V and 8 bases from J; junction bases left unmatched: 13. From germline, CDR1 is MNHEY and CDR2 SMNVEV (reference sequence). The PCR made use of 60 Vbeta and 13 Jbeta primers. The protocol was immunoSEQ multiplex PCR, while the TCRdb copy is restricted to in-frame clones and leaves out a portion. The sample lists about 95,000 clones, 55% to 75% occurring once. The chain couples TRBV27 to TRBJ2-1, with TRBD1 identical over 9 bases. The source is a woman aged 45 to 65 in good health and CMV-seropositive. Sample: PBMCs. This CDR3 is CASSLSTGTGWRYEQFF. The CDR3 coding sequence is TGTGCCAGCAGTTTAAGTACTGGGACAGGGTGGAGGTATGAGCAGTTCTTC.